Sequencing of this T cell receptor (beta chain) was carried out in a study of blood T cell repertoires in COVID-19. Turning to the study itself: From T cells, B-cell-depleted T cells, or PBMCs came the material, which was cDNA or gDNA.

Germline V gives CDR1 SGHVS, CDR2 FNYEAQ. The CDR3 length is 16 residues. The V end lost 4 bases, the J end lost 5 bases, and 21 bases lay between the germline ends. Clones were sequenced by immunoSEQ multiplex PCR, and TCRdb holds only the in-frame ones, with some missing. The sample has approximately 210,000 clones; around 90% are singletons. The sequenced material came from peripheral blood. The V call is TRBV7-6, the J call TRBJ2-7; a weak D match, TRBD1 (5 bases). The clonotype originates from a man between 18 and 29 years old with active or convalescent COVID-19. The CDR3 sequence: CASSSQATGGPHEQYF. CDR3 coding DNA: TGTGCCAGCAGCTCCCAGGCAACAGGCGGACCCCACGAGCAGTACTTC.